The 11 T cell receptor beta chains presented below share a single source sample, sequenced in a study of blood T cell repertoires in COVID-19. This table comes from immunoSEQ multiplex PCR, and its TCRdb copy is limited to in-frame clones, with some not included. Counted here are about 210,000 clones, roughly four fifths occurring once; the ten biggest clones make up 12%. The sample taken for sequencing was peripheral blood. The source is a middle-aged woman with acute or convalescent COVID-19.

The chain is built from TRBV30 and TRBJ2-7; D ambiguous. V was pared by 4 bases and J by 6 bases, with 13 bases between. The germline V gene encodes CDR1 GTSNPN and CDR2 SVGIG (reference sequence). The CDR3 runs 12 residues. Here the CDR3 reads CAWKSSPAEQYF. The CDR3 bases are TGTGCCTGGAAGTCTAGTCCCGCCGAGCAGTACTTC.

This chain links TRBV20-1 with TRBJ1-2, with D possibly matching TRBD1 (6 bases). Germline assignment: CDR1 DFQATT and CDR2 SNEGSKA (reference sequence). V gave up 3 bases and J gave up 1 base, with 12 bases separating them. The CDR3 sequence is 14 residues long. The CDR3 nucleotides read TGCAGTGCTAGTACCAGGGGAATTAACTATGGCTACACCTTC. Protein sequence: CSASTRGINYGYTF.

This sequence joins TRBV10-2 and TRBJ2-1, with 8 bases lining up with TRBD2. With 0 bases clipped from V and 6 bases from J, the junction kept 7 bases outside the gene matches. Germline CDR1 reads WSHSY; CDR2 reads SAAADI. There are 16 residues in the CDR3. CDR3 nucleotide sequence: TGCGCCAGCAGTGAGTCAAGGGCTAGCGGGCGCAATGAGCAGTTCTTC. This sequence encodes CASSESRASGRNEQFF.

The chain uses TRBV18 and TRBJ2-1; D is unresolved. There are 16 residues in the CDR3. Germline V gene lookup returns CDR1 KGHSH and CDR2 LQKENI. V gave up 0 bases and J gave up 0 bases, with 9 bases separating them. The CDR3 sequence: CASSPPERNSYNEQFF. The CDR3 DNA reads as TGTGCCAGCTCACCACCGGAGAGGAACTCCTACAATGAGCAGTTCTTC. Full variable domain (outside the CDR3, taken from reference TRBV18 and TRBJ2-1): NAGVMQNPRHLVRRRGQEARLRCSPMKGHSHVYWYRQLPEEGLKFMVYLQKENIIDESGMPKERFSAEFPKEGPSILRIQQVVRGDSAAYFCASSPPERNSYNEQFFGPGTRLTVL.

This chain uses TRBV19 with TRBJ2-7; 11 positions agree with TRBD2. Trimming at V came to 2 bases and at J to 4 bases, leaving 4 bases not matched to a gene. CDR1 is LNHDA and CDR2 is SQIVND in the germline V gene (reference sequence). The CDR3 runs to 15 residues. In DNA, the CDR3 is TGTGCCAGTAGTATATCGACTAGCGGGATATACGAGCAGTACTTC. The encoded protein is CASSISTSGIYEQYF.

The V and J genes are TRBV25-1 and TRBJ1-6, with D perhaps matching TRBD1 (5 bases). The ends were cut back, 4 bases at V and 17 bases at J, with 12 bases in the middle. CDR3 length: 11 residues. The germline gives CDR1 MGHDK, CDR2 SYGVNS. CDR3 DNA: TGTGCCAGCAGTGCTGGGGGGGAGGTCCACTTT. Translating gives CASSAGGEVHF.

The chain recombines TRBV6-1 with TRBJ2-5, with TRBD2 identical over 8 bases. J was trimmed by 6 bases and V by 3 bases; bases with no gene match: 9. The CDR3 has 15 residues. Germline CDR1 and CDR2: MNHNS and SASEGT. CDR3 sequence: CASSDWAGGDKTQYF. The DNA of the CDR3 is TGTGCCAGCAGTGATTGGGCGGGAGGCGACAAGACCCAGTACTTC.

The gene calls are TRBV5-5 and TRBJ1-1; TRBD1 matches 10 bases. This CDR3 region has 15 residues. Germline values: CDR1 SGHKS, CDR2 YYEKEE (reference sequence). V was pared by 4 bases and J by 3 bases, with 6 bases of the junction left unmatched. The CDR3 DNA sequence: TGTGCCAGCAGCCCGCGGACAGGGGGGGACACTGAAGCTTTCTTT. This gives the protein CASSPRTGGDTEAFF.

V gene TRBV7-9 combines with J gene TRBJ2-1; possible D gene TRBD2, 6 bases. Germline CDR1 is SEHNR and CDR2 is FQNEAQ (reference sequence). The V and J ends lost 5 bases and 1 base respectively, with 24 bases between them. This CDR3 comprises 19 residues. The CDR3 coding sequence is TGTGCCAGCAGCCCATCGGAGGGAATCGGGCGACGGTCCTACAATGAGCAGTTCTTC. Amino acid sequence: CASSPSEGIGRRSYNEQFF.

The CDR3 region has the DNA TGTGCCAGCACCGTGCGAGGGCTGAGCAATCAGCCCCAGCATTTT. Translation: CASTVRGLSNQPQHF. The chain carries TRBV2 and TRBJ1-5; D is unclear. This CDR3 comprises 15 residues. Trimming stripped 7 bases from V and 1 base from J, with 14 bases between. Looked up from germline, CDR1 is SNHLY and CDR2 is FYNNEI.

The chain links TRBV9 to TRBJ2-7, with TRBD2 matching over 11 bases. The CDR3 has 16 residues. Germline loops: CDR1 SGDLS, CDR2 YYNGEE. Trimming at V came to 0 bases and at J to 4 bases, leaving 6 bases not matched to a gene. This CDR3 reads CASSVVSTSGVYEQYF. For the CDR3, the DNA is TGTGCCAGCAGCGTAGTGTCGACTAGCGGGGTGTACGAGCAGTACTTC.